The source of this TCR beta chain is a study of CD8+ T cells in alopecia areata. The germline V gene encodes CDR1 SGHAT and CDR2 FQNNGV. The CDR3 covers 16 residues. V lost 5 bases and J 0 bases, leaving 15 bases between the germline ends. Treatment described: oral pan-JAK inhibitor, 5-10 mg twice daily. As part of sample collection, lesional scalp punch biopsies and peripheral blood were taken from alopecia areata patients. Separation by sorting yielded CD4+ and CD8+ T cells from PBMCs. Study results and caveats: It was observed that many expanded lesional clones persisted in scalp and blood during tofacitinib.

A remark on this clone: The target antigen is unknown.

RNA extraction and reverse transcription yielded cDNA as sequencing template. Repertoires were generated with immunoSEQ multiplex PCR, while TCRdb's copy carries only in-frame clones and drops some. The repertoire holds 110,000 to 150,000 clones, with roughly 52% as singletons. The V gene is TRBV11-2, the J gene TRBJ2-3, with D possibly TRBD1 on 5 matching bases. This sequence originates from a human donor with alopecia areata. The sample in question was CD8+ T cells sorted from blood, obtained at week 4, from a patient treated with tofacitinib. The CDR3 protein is CASSDPGPPSTDTQYF. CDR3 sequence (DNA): TGTGCCAGCAGCGATCCAGGGCCTCCTAGCACAGATACGCAGTATTTT.